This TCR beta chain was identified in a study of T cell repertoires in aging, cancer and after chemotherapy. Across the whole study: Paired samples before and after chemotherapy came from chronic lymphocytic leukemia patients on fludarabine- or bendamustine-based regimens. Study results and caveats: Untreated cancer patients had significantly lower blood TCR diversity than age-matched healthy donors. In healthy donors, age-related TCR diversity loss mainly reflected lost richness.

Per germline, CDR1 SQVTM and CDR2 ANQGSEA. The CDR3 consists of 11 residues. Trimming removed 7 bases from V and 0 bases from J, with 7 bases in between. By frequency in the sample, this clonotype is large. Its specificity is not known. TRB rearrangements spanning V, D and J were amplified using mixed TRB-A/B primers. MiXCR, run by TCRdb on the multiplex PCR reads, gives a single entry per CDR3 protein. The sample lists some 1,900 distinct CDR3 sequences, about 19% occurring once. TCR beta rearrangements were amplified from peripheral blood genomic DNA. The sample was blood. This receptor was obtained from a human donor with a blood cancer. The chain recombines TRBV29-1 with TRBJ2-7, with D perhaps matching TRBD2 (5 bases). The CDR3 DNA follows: TGCAGCGCGGGGTCCTCCTACGAGCAGTACTTC. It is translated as CSAGSSYEQYF.